This T cell receptor (beta chain) was retrieved from a study of cytotoxic CD8 clonotypes in ibrutinib-treated CLL (dated by TCRdb to the early 2020s). Context from the whole study: The cohort included roughly 15 treatment-naive and under 13 relapsed/refractory patients; approximately 17 were IGHV unmutated. Responses were partial in some 24 patients and complete in 2; after median approximately 69 months follow-up, some 15 stayed in remission and about twelve progressed. Samples at response were collected after a median of about 12 months of treatment, with a range of roughly 6 to 40 months. An average of about 250,000 productive templates and some 100,000 productive rearrangements was obtained per sample. Longitudinal samples were available for about 30% of the roughly 86 trial participants. Cryopreserved peripheral blood mononuclear cells were obtained before treatment, at response, and at either sustained remission or disease progression. All remission and progressive disease samples were collected while patients were still receiving ibrutinib.

The goal of deep resolution MiSeq sequencing was a depth between 1 in 1 million and 1 in 200,000 T cells, and coverage averaged 10x per clonotype. The immunoSEQ hsTCRB Kit was used to generate the TCR beta libraries. Under the source paper's analysis protocol: The data were analyzed with ImmunoSEQ Analyzer and ImmunoSEQ Data Assistant, and V, D and J gene assignments followed IMGT definitions. Clonality, with values ranging from 0 to 1, was calculated as one minus the normalized Shannon entropy of productive rearrangement frequencies. Public clonotype analysis was restricted to overrepresented clonotypes comprising at least 0.05% of each patient's repertoire. Some 13 age-matched healthy donor repertoires from immuneACCESS served as clonality controls. TCRdb re-hosts the immuneACCESS table, in-frame sequences only. Its copies lack some clones; in the studies checked, an unresolved V gene accounts for under half of them, and the cause for the rest is not known. The V and J calls and clone size come from that table; D and trimming were worked out from the DNA. Across this sample there are about 130,000 clones, with 80% to 90% seen only once. In total, the top ten clones hold around 2.1% of the sample.

Overall study results and their limits: Public clonotypes were rare and either contracted or stayed stable during treatment, and the rise in clonality at ibrutinib response reflected the expansion of private clonotypes. An increase in clonality was observed at ibrutinib response, with clonality remaining stable during sustained remission and falling back toward baseline at progression. At baseline, clonality was higher than in age-matched healthy donors and showed a strong correlation with circulating CD8+ T-cell counts. Lymph node repertoires were not examined, and the timing of sampling was not matched between patients in sustained remission and those whose disease progressed.

As for this clone: Its antigen specificity is not known. One base away there is no much larger clone; base qualities are not given.

The CDR3 covers 14 residues, taking in both the cysteine and the phenylalanine. Of the read, only the CDR3 DNA is kept; its 42 bases are in frame from base 1. V lost 5 bases and J lost 7 bases; the stretch between them is 17 bases long. CDR1 and CDR2 (SGHTA, FQGNSA) derive from the germline V gene. The time point label here, explained by the study, means: approximately 25 months on ibrutinib. For TCR beta library preparation, approximately 1.9 micrograms of genomic DNA was extracted from cryopreserved PBMCs. Longitudinal blood samples from CLL patients on ibrutinib monotherapy underwent high-throughput TCR beta sequencing. The patients took part in an open-label, single-center phase 2 trial of ibrutinib monotherapy.

The source of this sequence is a human donor with chronic lymphocytic leukemia. The sequences come from PBMCs, collected after 24 months of ibrutinib treatment. The receptor chain draws on TRBV7-2 and TRBJ2-5; the D gene assignment is perhaps TRBD1 or TRBD2, with each matching 5 bases. CDR3 protein: CASSARDGLPTQYF. The sequenced DNA is TGTGCCAGCAGCGCCCGGGACGGCCTTCCGACCCAGTACTTC.